Each of the 27 T cell receptor beta chains below was sequenced from the same sample in a study of shared clonotypes between healthy human individuals. The data were produced by immunoSEQ multiplex PCR, yet TCRdb's version contains in-frame clones alone and is incomplete. This repertoire shows about 2.3 million clones, roughly 90% found once; its top ten account for roughly 0.34%. Sequenced: naive CD4+ T cells from PBMCs. Regarding subset: CD45RA+ positively selected. These receptors all come from a young man in good health. Some clones in this sample may be carry-over from other donors' samples.

The rearrangement joins TRBV30 to TRBJ1-2; the D gene is possibly TRBD1 (6 bases). CDR1 and CDR2 from the germline V gene are GTSNPN and SVGIG (reference sequence). Between the trimmed V and J ends, which lost 4 bases and 9 bases, there was a span of 12 bases. CDR3 length: 11 residues. The CDR3, as DNA: TGTGCCTGGAACTCCAGGGGAAGCTACACCTTC. Encoded protein: CAWNSRGSYTF.

This sequence joins TRBV5-4 and TRBJ2-3, with 7 bases identical to TRBD2. The V segment lost 6 bases and the J segment 1 base; nucleotides outside the gene matches: 11. Germline V lookup: CDR1 SGHNT, CDR2 YYREEE (reference sequence). The CDR3 covers 16 residues. The chain's CDR3 is CASTGPGGNGTDTQYF. In DNA form, the CDR3 reads TGTGCCAGCACCGGCCCGGGGGGTAACGGCACAGATACGCAGTATTTT.

This sequence joins TRBV5-1 and TRBJ2-5; D gene uncertain. The germline CDR1 and CDR2 sequences are SGHRS and YFSETQ. The germline V and J ends were trimmed by 5 bases and 0 bases, with 5 bases remaining between them. The CDR3 runs to 12 residues. For the CDR3, the DNA is TGCGCCAGCAGAACAGACCAAGAGACCCAGTACTTC. Encoded protein: CASRTDQETQYF. Combining the CDR3 with reference TRBV5-1 and TRBJ2-5 gives the whole variable domain KAGVTQTPRYLIKTRGQQVTLSCSPISGHRSVSWYQQTPGQGLQFLFEYFSETQRNKGNFPGRFSGRQFSNSRSEMNVSTLELGDSALYLCASRTDQETQYFGPGTRLLVL.

The rearrangement uses TRBV6-5 and TRBJ1-1; D is undetermined. Germline-derived CDR1 and CDR2 are MNHEY and SVGAGI. V was cut by 2 bases and J by 5 bases, with 15 bases left in between. This CDR3 is 15 amino acids long. The CDR3 sequence: CASSYVSIPGTEAFF. CDR3 nucleotide sequence: TGTGCCAGCAGTTACGTCTCGATCCCGGGGACTGAAGCTTTCTTT.

The chain uses TRBV19 and TRBJ2-1; D is uncertain. The CDR3 loop spans 17 amino acids. Germline CDR1 is LNHDA and CDR2 is SQIVND (reference sequence). Between the trimmed V and J ends, which lost 3 bases and 3 bases, there was a span of 18 bases. CDR3 DNA: TGTGCCAGTAGTATGGGTGGGCTGCCTGTGAGCTACAATGAGCAGTTCTTC. Translating it yields CASSMGGLPVSYNEQFF.

This chain connects TRBV19 to TRBJ2-3, with 7 bases identical to TRBD1. This CDR3 contains 16 residues. V gave up 4 bases and J gave up 0 bases; unmatched junction bases: 7. Germline assignment: CDR1 LNHDA and CDR2 SQIVND (reference sequence). CDR3 sequence reads: CASSTSGTASTDTQYF. Written as DNA, the CDR3 is TGTGCCAGTAGTACCTCCGGGACAGCAAGCACAGATACGCAGTATTTT.

This sequence joins TRBV29-1 and TRBJ1-3; D not resolved. Germline loops: CDR1 SQVTM, CDR2 ANQGSEA. Trimming cost V 4 bases and J 2 bases, with 9 bases left between them. The CDR3 is made up of 13 amino acids. The CDR3 here is CSVVVTAGNTIYF. The CDR3 DNA follows: TGCAGCGTTGTCGTCACGGCTGGAAACACCATATATTTT.

The chain joins TRBV4-1 to TRBJ2-3; possibly TRBD1 or TRBD2 for D (5 bases each). V dropped 1 base and J dropped 1 base, with 12 bases sitting between them. The CDR3 is 16 residues long. Germline V CDR1 and CDR2: MGHRA, YSYEKL. CDR3 region: CASSQGGKGRTDTQYF. In nucleotides, the CDR3 is TGCGCCAGCAGCCAAGGGGGGAAAGGACGCACAGATACGCAGTATTTT.

The gene calls are TRBV10-3 and TRBJ1-2, with D possibly TRBD1 on 6 matching bases. The CDR3 is made up of 13 amino acids. V dropped 8 bases and J dropped 0 bases, with 10 bases sitting between them. Germline V gene sequence: CDR1 ENHRY, CDR2 SYGVKD. The CDR3 DNA is TGTGCCATCGGTGGGGGCCCTAACTATGGCTACACCTTC. Translated, it gives CAIGGGPNYGYTF.

The chain employs TRBV6-5 and TRBJ2-1, with 7 bases that match TRBD1. V was clipped by 6 bases and J by 13 bases; unmatched bases: 6. The CDR3 has 11 residues. Germline lookup yields CDR1 MNHEY and CDR2 SVGAGI. The CDR3 sequence: CASRLRDSQFF. CDR3 sequence (DNA): TGTGCCAGCAGGCTCAGGGACAGCCAGTTCTTC.

V and J are TRBV29-1 and TRBJ1-4; 8 positions agree with TRBD1. The CDR3 totals 14 residues. V gave up 4 bases and J gave up 8 bases; unmatched junction bases: 9. Germline V gene lookup returns CDR1 SQVTM and CDR2 ANQGSEA. The CDR3 DNA follows: TGCAGCGTTGGGGGCAGGGGGCCGGGAGAAAAACTGTTTTTT. Its translation is CSVGGRGPGEKLFF.

The CDR3 region is CASSKEMTGVQPQHF. For the CDR3, the DNA is TGTGCCAGCAGTAAAGAAATGACAGGGGTTCAGCCCCAGCATTTT. The gene calls are TRBV2 and TRBJ1-5; 8 nucleotides match TRBD1. Germline loops: CDR1 SNHLY, CDR2 FYNNEI. The CDR3 spans 15 residues. V shed 5 bases, J shed 6 bases, and the junction held 9 bases outside the gene matches.

The V and J genes are TRBV7-9 and TRBJ2-5, with D perhaps being TRBD1 or TRBD2 (6 bases each). The CDR3 has 15 amino acids. Germline CDR1 is SEHNR and CDR2 is FQNEAQ (reference sequence). Trimming removed 5 bases at V and 1 base at J, with 14 bases between. As DNA, the CDR3 is TGTGCCAGCAGCCACAAGGGGGGCCCCCAAGAGACCCAGTACTTC. Amino acids: CASSHKGGPQETQYF.

The chain employs TRBV5-6 and TRBJ1-1, with D perhaps TRBD1 (5 bases). In germline, CDR1 is SGHDT, CDR2 YYEEEE. With 4 bases removed from V and 0 bases from J, the gap between germline ends came to 19 bases. The CDR3 runs 17 residues. CDR3 in DNA: TGTGCCAGCAGCCTAGGACGAAGACAGAGAATGAACACTGAAGCTTTCTTT. This sequence encodes CASSLGRRQRMNTEAFF.

As for this clone: This same CDR3 is encoded by further DNA sequences in the sample. This rearrangement joins TRBV18 to TRBJ1-2; 9 bases are a match to TRBD1. There are 14 residues in the CDR3. Germline loops: CDR1 KGHSH, CDR2 LQKENI. The J segment lost 3 bases and the V segment lost 4 bases, leaving 3 bases of the junction unmatched. The CDR3 DNA follows: TGTGCCAGCTCACAAAGACAGGGGGACTATGGCTACACCTTC. This encodes CASSQRQGDYGYTF.

J is TRBJ1-4 and V is TRBV9; a possible D gene is TRBD1 (5 bases). V was shortened by 2 bases and J by 2 bases, with 10 bases between the two germline ends. The length of the CDR3 is 15 residues. The germline gives CDR1 SGDLS, CDR2 YYNGEE. CDR3 amino acids: CASSVGGFTNEKLFF. The CDR3 DNA reads as TGTGCCAGCAGCGTTGGGGGGTTCACTAATGAAAAACTGTTTTTT.

The chain uses TRBV11-2 and TRBJ2-7; tentative D call: TRBD1 (5 bases). CDR1 SGHAT and CDR2 FQNNGV come from the germline V gene. The V end lost 7 bases, the J end lost 1 base, and 14 bases lay between the germline ends. This CDR3 comprises 14 residues. CDR3 loop: CASNRWGRSYEQYF. The CDR3 coding sequence is TGTGCCAGCAACCGATGGGGCAGGTCCTACGAGCAGTACTTC. The entire variable domain, with the rest obtained from reference TRBV11-2 and TRBJ2-7, is as follows: EAGVAQSPRYKIIEKRQSVAFWCNPISGHATLYWYQQILGQGPKLLIQFQNNGVVDDSQLPKDRFSAERLKGVDSTLKIQPAKLEDSAVYLCASNRWGRSYEQYFGPGTRLTVT.

V and J are TRBV14 and TRBJ1-2; no definite D call. The CDR3 has 13 amino acids. Germline V gene sequence: CDR1 SGHDN, CDR2 FVKESK. Trimming pared 1 base from V and 3 bases from J, leaving 6 bases between. CDR3 DNA sequence: TGTGCCAGCAGCCAAGGGATATACTATGGCTACACCTTC. Translating gives CASSQGIYYGYTF.

The gene calls are TRBV7-2 and TRBJ2-3, with D perhaps TRBD2 (5 bases). This CDR3 is 17 amino acids long. The V end lost 3 bases, the J end lost 2 bases, and 18 bases lay between the germline ends. Germline CDR1 is SGHTA and CDR2 is FQGNSA. The CDR3 reads CASSFLTAGLVTDTQYF. DNA of the CDR3: TGTGCCAGCAGCTTTCTGACGGCGGGTCTAGTCACAGATACGCAGTATTTT.

V usage is TRBV28 and J usage is TRBJ1-2, with a tentative D call TRBD1 (5 bases). V shed 2 bases and J shed 8 bases, with 12 bases lying between them. Germline CDR1 and CDR2: MDHEN and SYDVKM. CDR3 length: 13 residues. The CDR3 is CASSLLAGLGYTF. The CDR3 nucleotides are TGTGCCAGCAGTTTACTGGCAGGGCTGGGCTACACCTTC.

J is TRBJ2-7 and V is TRBV11-2; 8 bases align to TRBD2. Germline-derived CDR1 and CDR2 are SGHAT and FQNNGV. After removal of 1 base from V and 4 bases from J, the junction contained 18 bases not matched to a gene. This CDR3 has 19 amino acids. The CDR3 DNA is TGTGCCAGCAGCTTAGGGGTTGCCCGGGGGGGGCCCAGAGGGTACGAGCAGTACTTC. Residues: CASSLGVARGGPRGYEQYF.

The V and J genes are TRBV28 and TRBJ2-7; D may be TRBD1 or TRBD2 (5 bases each). From germline, CDR1 is MDHEN and CDR2 SYDVKM. The CDR3 spans 14 residues. V dropped 5 bases and J dropped 8 bases, with 19 bases sitting between them. Here the CDR3 reads CASSASGWENKQYF. CDR3 DNA sequence: TGTGCCAGCAGTGCCTCAGGGTGGGAGAACAAGCAGTACTTC.

The J gene is TRBJ1-5, the V gene TRBV7-9, with D maybe TRBD1 (5 bases). V was clipped by 3 bases and J by 1 base, with 10 bases between them. Germline V gene sequence: CDR1 SEHNR, CDR2 FQNEAQ (reference sequence). The CDR3 length is 15 residues. The CDR3, as DNA: TGTGCCAGCAGCTTGTATGGGGGGAGCAATCAGCCCCAGCATTTT. It codes for CASSLYGGSNQPQHF.

The chain links TRBV5-1 to TRBJ1-1; D is uncertain. Looked up from germline, CDR1 is SGHRS and CDR2 is YFSETQ. CDR3 length: 14 residues. The ends were cut back, 4 bases at V and 1 base at J, with 11 bases in the middle. The DNA for the CDR3 is TGCGCCAGCAGCCCTTGGGCGTCGAACACTGAAGCTTTCTTT. Translating it yields CASSPWASNTEAFF.

The V gene is TRBV28, the J gene TRBJ2-5; D remains unclear. This CDR3 region has 14 residues. Trimming cost V 5 bases and J 3 bases, with 13 bases left between them. Per the germline V gene, CDR1 is MDHEN and CDR2 is SYDVKM. This chain's CDR3 is CASSPGGVKETQYF. The CDR3 DNA reads TGTGCCAGCAGTCCGGGTGGGGTCAAAGAGACCCAGTACTTC.

In DNA form, the CDR3 reads TGTGCCAGCTCACCACTGGCAGGACTAAGGGACACTGAAGCTTTCTTT. Protein product: CASSPLAGLRDTEAFF. The J gene is TRBJ1-1, the V gene TRBV18; D remains unclear. CDR1 is KGHSH and CDR2 is LQKENI in the germline V gene. The CDR3 totals 16 residues. V lost 1 base to trimming and J lost 3 bases, with 15 bases between them.

This sequence joins TRBV5-1 and TRBJ1-2; 7 bases agree with TRBD1. The CDR3 has 14 amino acids. Germline V lookup: CDR1 SGHRS, CDR2 YFSETQ. V lost 4 bases, J lost 5 bases, and 8 bases stayed unmatched. CDR3 nucleotide sequence: TGCGCCAGCAGCAAAGGACAGGACCCTTATGGCTACACCTTC. Protein product: CASSKGQDPYGYTF.